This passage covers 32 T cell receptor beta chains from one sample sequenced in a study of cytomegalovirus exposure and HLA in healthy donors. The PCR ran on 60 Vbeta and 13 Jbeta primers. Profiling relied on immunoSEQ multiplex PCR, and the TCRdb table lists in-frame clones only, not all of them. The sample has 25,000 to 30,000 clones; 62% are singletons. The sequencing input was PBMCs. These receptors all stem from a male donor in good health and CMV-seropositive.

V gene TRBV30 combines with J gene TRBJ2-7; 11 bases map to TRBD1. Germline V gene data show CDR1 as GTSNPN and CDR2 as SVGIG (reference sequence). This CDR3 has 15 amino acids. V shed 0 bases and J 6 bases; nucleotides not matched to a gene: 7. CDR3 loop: CAWSVWGTGGREQYF. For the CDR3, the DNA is TGTGCCTGGAGTGTATGGGGGACAGGGGGTCGCGAGCAGTACTTC.

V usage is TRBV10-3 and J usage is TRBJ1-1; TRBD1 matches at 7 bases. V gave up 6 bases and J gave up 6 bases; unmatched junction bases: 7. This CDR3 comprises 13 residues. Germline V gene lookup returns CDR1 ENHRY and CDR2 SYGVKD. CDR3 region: CAIRQGPKPEAFF. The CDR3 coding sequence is TGTGCCATCAGACAGGGGCCTAAACCTGAAGCTTTCTTT.

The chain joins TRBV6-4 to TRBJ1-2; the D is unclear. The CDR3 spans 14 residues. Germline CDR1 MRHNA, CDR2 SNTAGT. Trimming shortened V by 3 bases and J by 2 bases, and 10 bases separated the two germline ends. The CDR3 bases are TGTGCCAGCAGTGAAACTAGTCGGAACTATGGCTACACCTTC. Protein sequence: CASSETSRNYGYTF.

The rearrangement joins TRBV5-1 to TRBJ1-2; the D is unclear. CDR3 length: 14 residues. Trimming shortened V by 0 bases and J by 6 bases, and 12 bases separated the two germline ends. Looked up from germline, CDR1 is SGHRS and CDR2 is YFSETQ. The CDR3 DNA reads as TGCGCCAGCAGCTTGGGTGGCGGCCCGGATGGCTACACCTTC. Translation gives CASSLGGGPDGYTF.

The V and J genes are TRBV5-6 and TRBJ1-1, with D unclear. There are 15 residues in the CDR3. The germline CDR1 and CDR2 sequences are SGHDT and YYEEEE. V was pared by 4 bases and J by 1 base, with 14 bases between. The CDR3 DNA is TGTGCCAGCAGCGAGGTAATCGACCAGAACACTGAAGCTTTCTTT. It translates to CASSEVIDQNTEAFF.

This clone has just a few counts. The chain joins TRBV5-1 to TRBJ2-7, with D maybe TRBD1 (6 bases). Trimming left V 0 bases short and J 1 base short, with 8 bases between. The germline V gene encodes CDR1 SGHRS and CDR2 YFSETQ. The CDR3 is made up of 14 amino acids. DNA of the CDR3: TGCGCCAGCAGCTTGGGGACAGATTCCTACGAGCAGTACTTC. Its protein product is CASSLGTDSYEQYF.

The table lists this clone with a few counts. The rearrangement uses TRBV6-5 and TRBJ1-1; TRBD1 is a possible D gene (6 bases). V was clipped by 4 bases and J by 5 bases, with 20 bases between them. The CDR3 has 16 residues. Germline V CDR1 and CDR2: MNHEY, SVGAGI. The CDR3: CASSLSGTPRTTEAFF. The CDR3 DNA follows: TGTGCCAGCAGTTTATCCGGGACACCCAGAACAACTGAAGCTTTCTTT.

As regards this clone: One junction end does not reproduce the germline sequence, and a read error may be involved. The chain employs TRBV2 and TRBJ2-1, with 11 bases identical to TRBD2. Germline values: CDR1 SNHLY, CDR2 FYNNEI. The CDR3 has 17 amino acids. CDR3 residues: CVSRPGLAVSSYNEQFF. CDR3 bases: TGTGTCAGCAGGCCGGGACTAGCGGTTTCCTCCTACAATGAGCAGTTCTTC.

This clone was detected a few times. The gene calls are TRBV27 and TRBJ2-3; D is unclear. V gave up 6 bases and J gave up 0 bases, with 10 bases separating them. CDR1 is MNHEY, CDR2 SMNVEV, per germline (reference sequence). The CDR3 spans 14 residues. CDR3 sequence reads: CASRSARSTDTQYF. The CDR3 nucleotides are TGTGCCAGCAGATCAGCGCGCAGCACAGATACGCAGTATTTT.

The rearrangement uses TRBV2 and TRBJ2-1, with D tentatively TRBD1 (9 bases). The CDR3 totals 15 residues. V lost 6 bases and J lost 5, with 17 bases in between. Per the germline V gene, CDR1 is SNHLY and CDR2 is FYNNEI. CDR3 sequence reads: CASSGGGQGNNEQFF. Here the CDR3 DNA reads TGTGCCAGCAGCGGGGGGGGACAGGGAAACAATGAGCAGTTCTTC.

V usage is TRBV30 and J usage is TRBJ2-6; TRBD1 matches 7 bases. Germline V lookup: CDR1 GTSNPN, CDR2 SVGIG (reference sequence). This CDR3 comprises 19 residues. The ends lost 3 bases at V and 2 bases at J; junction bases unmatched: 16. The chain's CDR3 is CAWRPERQGIGAGANVLTF. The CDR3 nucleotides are TGTGCCTGGAGACCTGAAAGACAGGGAATAGGAGCTGGGGCCAACGTCCTGACTTTC.

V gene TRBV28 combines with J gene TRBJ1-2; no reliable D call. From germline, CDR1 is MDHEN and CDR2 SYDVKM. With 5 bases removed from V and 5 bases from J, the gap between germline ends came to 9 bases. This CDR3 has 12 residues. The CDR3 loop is CASSLQVYGYTF. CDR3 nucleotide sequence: TGTGCCAGCAGTCTTCAGGTGTATGGCTACACCTTC.

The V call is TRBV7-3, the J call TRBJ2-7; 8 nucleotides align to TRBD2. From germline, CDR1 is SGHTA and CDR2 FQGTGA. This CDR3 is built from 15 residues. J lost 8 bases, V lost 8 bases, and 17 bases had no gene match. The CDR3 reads CASAESGGSIIKQYF. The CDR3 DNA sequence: TGTGCCAGCGCGGAGAGCGGGGGATCGATTATCAAGCAGTACTTC.

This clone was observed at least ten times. The chain's CDR3 is CASSPRDSRDEKLFF. The DNA of the CDR3 is TGTGCCAGTAGTCCTAGGGACAGCAGGGATGAAAAACTGTTTTTT. The chain uses TRBV19 and TRBJ1-4; 7 bases fit TRBD1. The trim removed 5 bases at V and 6 bases at J, leaving 9 bases unmatched. Germline V gene data show CDR1 as LNHDA and CDR2 as SQIVND (reference sequence). The CDR3 has 15 residues.

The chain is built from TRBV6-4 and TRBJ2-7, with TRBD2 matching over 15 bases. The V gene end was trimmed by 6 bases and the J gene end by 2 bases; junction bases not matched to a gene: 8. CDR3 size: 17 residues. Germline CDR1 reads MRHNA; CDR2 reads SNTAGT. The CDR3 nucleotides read TGTGCCAGCAGCAGGACTAGCGGGAGGGCCAAGCCCTACGAGCAGTACTTC. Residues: CASSRTSGRAKPYEQYF.

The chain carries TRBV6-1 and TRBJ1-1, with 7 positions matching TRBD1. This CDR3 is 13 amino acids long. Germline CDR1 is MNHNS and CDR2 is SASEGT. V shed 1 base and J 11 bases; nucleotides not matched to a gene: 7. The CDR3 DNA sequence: TGTGCCAGCAGTGAAGAACAGGGGTCGGGGGCTTTCTTT. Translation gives CASSEEQGSGAFF.

In DNA form, the CDR3 reads TGTGCCAGCAGTAGCACAGCTCCCGGGGGAGGCTACACCTTC. It specifies CASSSTAPGGGYTF. This chain links TRBV2 with TRBJ1-2; maybe TRBD1 (5 bases). V was shortened by 5 bases and J by 8 bases, with 18 bases between the two germline ends. This CDR3 contains 14 residues. CDR1 is SNHLY and CDR2 is FYNNEI in the germline V gene.

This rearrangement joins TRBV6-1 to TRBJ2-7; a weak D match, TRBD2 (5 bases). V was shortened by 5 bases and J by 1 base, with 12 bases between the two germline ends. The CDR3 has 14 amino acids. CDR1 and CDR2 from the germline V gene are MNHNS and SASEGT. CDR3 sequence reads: CASSISPGSYEQYF. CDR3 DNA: TGTGCCAGCAGTATCTCCCCGGGGTCCTACGAGCAGTACTTC.

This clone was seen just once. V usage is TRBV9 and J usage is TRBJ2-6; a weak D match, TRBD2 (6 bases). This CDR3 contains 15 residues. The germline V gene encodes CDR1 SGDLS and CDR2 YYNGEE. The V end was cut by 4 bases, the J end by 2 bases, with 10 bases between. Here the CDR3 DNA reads TGTGCCAGCAGCCCAGGAGGGGCTGGGGCCAACGTCCTGACTTTC. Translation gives CASSPGGAGANVLTF.

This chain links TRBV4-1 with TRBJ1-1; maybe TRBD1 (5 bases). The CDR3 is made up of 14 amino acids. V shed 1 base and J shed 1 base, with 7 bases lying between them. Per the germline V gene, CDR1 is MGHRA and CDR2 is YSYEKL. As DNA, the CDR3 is TGCGCCAGCAGCCAAGGGCAGGGGAACACTGAAGCTTTCTTT. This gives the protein CASSQGQGNTEAFF.

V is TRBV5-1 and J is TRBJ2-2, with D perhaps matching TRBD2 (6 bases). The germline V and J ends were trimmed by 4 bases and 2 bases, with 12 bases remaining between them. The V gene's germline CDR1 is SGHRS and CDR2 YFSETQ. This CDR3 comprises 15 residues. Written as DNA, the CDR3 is TGCGCCAGCAGCGCGGGGCGACCTAACACCGGGGAGCTGTTTTTT. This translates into CASSAGRPNTGELFF.

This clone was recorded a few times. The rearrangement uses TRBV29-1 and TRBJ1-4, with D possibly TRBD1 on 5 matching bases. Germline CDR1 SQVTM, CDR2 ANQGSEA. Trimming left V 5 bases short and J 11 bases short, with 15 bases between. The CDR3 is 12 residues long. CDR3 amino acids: CSVSSRAGKLFF. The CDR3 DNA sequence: TGCAGCGTTTCCAGCAGGGCTGGGAAACTGTTTTTT.

CDR3 region: CASMREIVADTQYF. The CDR3 nucleotides read TGTGCCAGCATGCGGGAAATCGTTGCAGATACGCAGTATTTT. V usage is TRBV2 and J usage is TRBJ2-3, with a weak D call TRBD2 (6 bases). In germline, CDR1 is SNHLY, CDR2 FYNNEI. The V gene lost 7 bases and the J gene lost 4 bases, with 15 bases spanning the gap. The CDR3 is 14 residues long.

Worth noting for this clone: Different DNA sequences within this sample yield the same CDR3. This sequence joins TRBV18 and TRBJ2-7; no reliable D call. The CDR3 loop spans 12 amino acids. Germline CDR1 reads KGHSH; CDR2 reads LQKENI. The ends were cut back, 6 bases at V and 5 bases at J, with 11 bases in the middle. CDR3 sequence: CASSPHANEQYF. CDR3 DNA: TGTGCCAGCTCCCCCCACGCGAACGAGCAGTACTTC. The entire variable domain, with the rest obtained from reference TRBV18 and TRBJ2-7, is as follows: NAGVMQNPRHLVRRRGQEARLRCSPMKGHSHVYWYRQLPEEGLKFMVYLQKENIIDESGMPKERFSAEFPKEGPSILRIQQVVRGDSAAYFCASSPHANEQYFGPGTRLTVT.

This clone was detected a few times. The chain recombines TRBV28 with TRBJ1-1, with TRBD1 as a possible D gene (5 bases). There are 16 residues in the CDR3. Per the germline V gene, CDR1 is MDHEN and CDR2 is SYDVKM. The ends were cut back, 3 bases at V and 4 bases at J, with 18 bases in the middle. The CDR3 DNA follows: TGTGCCAGCAGTTTGAGCAGGGTAGGGTATGGCACTGAAGCTTTCTTT. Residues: CASSLSRVGYGTEAFF.

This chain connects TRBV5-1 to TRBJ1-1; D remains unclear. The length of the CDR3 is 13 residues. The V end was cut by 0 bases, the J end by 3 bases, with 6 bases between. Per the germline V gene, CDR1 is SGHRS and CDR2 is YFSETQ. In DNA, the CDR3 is TGCGCCAGCAGCTTGGGCGGGCACACTGAAGCTTTCTTT. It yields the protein CASSLGGHTEAFF.

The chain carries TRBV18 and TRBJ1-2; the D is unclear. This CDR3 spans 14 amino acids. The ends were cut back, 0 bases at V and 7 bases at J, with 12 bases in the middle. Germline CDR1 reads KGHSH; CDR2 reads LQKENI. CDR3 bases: TGTGCCAGCTCACCACCTGCGGGAGCTTCTGGCTACACCTTC. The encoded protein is CASSPPAGASGYTF.

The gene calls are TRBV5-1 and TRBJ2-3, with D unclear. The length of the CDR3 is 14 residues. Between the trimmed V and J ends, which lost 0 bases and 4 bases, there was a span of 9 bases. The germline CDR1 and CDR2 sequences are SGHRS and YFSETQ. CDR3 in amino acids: CASSLGVGPDTQYF. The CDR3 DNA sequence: TGCGCCAGCAGCTTGGGAGTGGGCCCAGATACGCAGTATTTT.

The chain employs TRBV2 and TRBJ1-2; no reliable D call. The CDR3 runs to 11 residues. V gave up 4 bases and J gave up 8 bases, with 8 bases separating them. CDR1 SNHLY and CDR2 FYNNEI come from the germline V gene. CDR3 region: CASSAPVGYTF. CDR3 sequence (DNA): TGTGCCAGCAGTGCCCCGGTGGGCTACACCTTC. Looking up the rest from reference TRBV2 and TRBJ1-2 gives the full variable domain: EPEVTQTPSHQVTQMGQEVILRCVPISNHLYFYWYRQILGQKVEFLVSFYNNEISEKSEIFDDQFSVERPDGSNFTLKIRSTKLEDSAMYFCASSAPVGYTFGSGTRLTVV.

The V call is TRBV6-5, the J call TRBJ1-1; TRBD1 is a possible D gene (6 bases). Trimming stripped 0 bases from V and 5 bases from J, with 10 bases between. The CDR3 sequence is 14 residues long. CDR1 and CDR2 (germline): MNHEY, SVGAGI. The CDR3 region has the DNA TGTGCCAGCAGTTACTCGGGGGCGGGTACTGAAGCTTTCTTT. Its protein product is CASSYSGAGTEAFF.

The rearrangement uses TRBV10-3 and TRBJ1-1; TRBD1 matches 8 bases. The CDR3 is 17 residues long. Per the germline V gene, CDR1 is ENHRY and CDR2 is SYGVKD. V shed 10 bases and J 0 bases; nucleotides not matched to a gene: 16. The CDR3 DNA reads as TGTGCCACCAGAAGTAGGGGACAGGCGGGAATGAACACTGAAGCTTTCTTT. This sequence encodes CATRSRGQAGMNTEAFF.

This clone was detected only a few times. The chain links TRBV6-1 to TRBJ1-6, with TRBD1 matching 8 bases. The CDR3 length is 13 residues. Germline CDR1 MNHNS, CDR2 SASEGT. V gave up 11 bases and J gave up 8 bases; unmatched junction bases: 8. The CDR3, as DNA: TGTGCCGTCTCCAGGGGGCATGATTCACCCCTCCACTTT. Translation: CAVSRGHDSPLHF.